Following are 7 T cell receptor beta chains from one sample sequenced in a study of T cell changes during pregnancy in multiple sclerosis. TCRdb keeps only in-frame clones here, not all; method: immunoSEQ multiplex PCR. The sample has approximately 88,000 clones, roughly 92% seen once; the top ten hold about 2.4%. Sample: peripheral blood, taken in the first trimester of pregnancy. These receptors all come from a female donor with multiple sclerosis, enrolled in a pregnancy study.

This clone was seen only a few times. CDR3 sequence reads: CASSLLAGEAFF. The CDR3 DNA is TGTGCCAGCAGTTTATTGGCAGGGGAAGCTTTCTTT. The V gene is TRBV28, the J gene TRBJ1-1; perhaps TRBD1 as D (5 bases). The V gene's germline CDR1 is MDHEN and CDR2 SYDVKM. V was pared by 1 base and J by 8 bases, with 8 bases between. The CDR3 extends over 12 amino acids.

The chain recombines TRBV5-4 with TRBJ2-3, with 7 bases fitting TRBD1. V was pared by 10 bases and J by 1 base, with 3 bases of the junction left unmatched. Germline CDR1 SGHNT, CDR2 YYREEE (reference sequence). This CDR3 region has 12 residues. The CDR3 bases are TGTGCCTACACAGGGGGCACAGATACGCAGTATTTT. As protein: CAYTGGTDTQYF.

The chain has TRBV2 and TRBJ1-5; D remains unclear. Germline V gene sequence: CDR1 SNHLY, CDR2 FYNNEI. The CDR3 loop spans 11 amino acids. V lost 2 bases and J 8 bases, leaving 4 bases between the germline ends. The chain's CDR3 is CASSEREPQHF. As DNA, the CDR3 is TGTGCCAGCAGTGAACGGGAGCCCCAGCATTTT.

The gene calls are TRBV2 and TRBJ2-7, with TRBD1 matching 8 bases. The CDR3 is made up of 16 amino acids. The J segment lost 1 base and the V segment lost 4 bases, leaving 9 bases of the junction unmatched. Germline assignment: CDR1 SNHLY and CDR2 FYNNEI. The CDR3 sequence is CASSGRGQVTSYEQYF. For the CDR3, the DNA is TGTGCCAGCAGTGGTAGGGGACAGGTAACTTCCTACGAGCAGTACTTC.

V usage is TRBV5-1 and J usage is TRBJ2-7; TRBD2 is a possible D gene (6 bases). Germline V gene sequence: CDR1 SGHRS, CDR2 YFSETQ. V was trimmed by 1 base and J by 3 bases, leaving 11 bases between them. The CDR3 extends over 14 amino acids. The CDR3 here is CASSLTSWDYEQYF. The CDR3 DNA reads as TGCGCCAGCAGCTTGACTAGCTGGGACTACGAGCAGTACTTC.

The chain links TRBV4-3 to TRBJ2-1, with 7 nucleotides matching TRBD2. Germline lookup yields CDR1 LGHNA and CDR2 YSLEER. Trimming cost V 2 bases and J 8 bases; bases outside gene matches: 9. This CDR3 region has 15 residues. The CDR3 protein is CASSQSGLGGDEQFF. DNA for the CDR3: TGCGCCAGCAGCCAATCCGGCTTGGGAGGGGATGAGCAGTTCTTC.

In its sample, this clone was seen a few times. This rearrangement joins TRBV7-3 to TRBJ1-5; no clear D. The CDR3 totals 14 residues. The V gene's germline CDR1 is SGHTA and CDR2 FQGTGA. V lost 5 bases and J 0 bases, leaving 8 bases between the germline ends. This chain's CDR3 is CASSRRYSNQPQHF. The CDR3 DNA follows: TGTGCCAGCAGCAGGAGATATAGCAATCAGCCCCAGCATTTT.